This TCR beta chain was captured by sequencing in a study of technical replicates of blood from a few donors (TCRdb year 2017). A note on this clone: The specificity of this receptor is unknown. The input lacks base qualities; no much larger clone sits a single base away.

Between the V and J ends, shortened by 3 bases and 2 bases respectively, the junction contains 14 bases. Via the germline V gene (reference sequence), CDR1 is LNHNV and CDR2 YYDKDF. The CDR3 numbers 16 residues from cysteine through phenylalanine. This entry keeps only the CDR3 DNA: 48 bases, framed from base 1. The library was obtained by the immunoSEQ multiplex PCR assay. TCRdb obtained this table from immuneACCESS and retained in-frame rearrangements with V and J assigned. These tables miss some clones; where compared with another copy, unresolved V genes account for less than half of the shortfall, and the remainder is unexplained. This sample lists under 100,000 clones; approximately 94% were detected once. The top ten constitute over 0.2% of the sample.

The receptor was isolated from a human donor in good health. Rearrangement joined TRBV15 to TRBJ1-3, with a weak D call of TRBD1 (6 bases match). The sequenced material came from T cells isolated from PBMCs. The CDR3 here reads CATSSGGAAAGNTIYF. DNA sequence: TGTGCCACCAGCAGTGGGGGGGCAGCTGCTGGAAACACCATATATTTT.